There are a few counts of the clone carrying this T cell receptor (beta chain). Here immunoSEQ multiplex PCR was the method, and the copy in TCRdb shows in-frame clones only, minus some. Of over 95,000 clones in the sample, roughly four fifths are singletons; the top ten hold 8.5% to 12%. This record comes from a study of blood T cell repertoires in COVID-19. Study overall: The cDNA or gDNA used as material had been derived from T cells, B-cell-depleted T cells, or PBMCs.

Trimming cost V 0 bases and J 8 bases, with 16 bases left between them. The CDR3 is 16 amino acids. Germline V lookup: CDR1 WNHNN, CDR2 SYGVQD (reference sequence). Specimen: peripheral blood. This receptor was taken from a human donor in a cohort sampled during active COVID-19. V and J are TRBV10-1 and TRBJ1-4; D might be TRBD1 (5 bases). As DNA, the CDR3 is TGCGCCAGCAGTGAGTCGCAGGCGGGGCGCCGGGAAAAACTGTTTTTT. This translates into CASSESQAGRREKLFF.